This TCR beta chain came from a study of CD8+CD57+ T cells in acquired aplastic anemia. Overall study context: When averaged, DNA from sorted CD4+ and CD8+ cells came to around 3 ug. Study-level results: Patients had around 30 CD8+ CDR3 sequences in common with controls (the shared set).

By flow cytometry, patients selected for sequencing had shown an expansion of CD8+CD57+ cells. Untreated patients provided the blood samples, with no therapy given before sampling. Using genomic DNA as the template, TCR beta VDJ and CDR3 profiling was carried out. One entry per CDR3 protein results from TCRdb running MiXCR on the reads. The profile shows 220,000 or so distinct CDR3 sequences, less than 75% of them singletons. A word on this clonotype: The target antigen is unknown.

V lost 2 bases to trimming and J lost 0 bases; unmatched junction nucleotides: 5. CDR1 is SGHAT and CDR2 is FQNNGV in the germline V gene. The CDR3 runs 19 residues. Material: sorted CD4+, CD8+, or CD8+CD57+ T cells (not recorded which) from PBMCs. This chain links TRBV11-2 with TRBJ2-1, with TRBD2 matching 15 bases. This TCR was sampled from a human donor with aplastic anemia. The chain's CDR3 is CASSLKGLAGGSSYNEQFF. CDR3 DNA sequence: TGTGCCAGCAGCTTAAAGGGACTAGCGGGGGGCAGCTCCTACAATGAGCAGTTCTTC.